The 21 T cell receptor beta chains below come from one sample, sequenced in a study of early T cells in non-severe SARS-CoV-2 infection. TCRdb redid the calling of the 5' RACE reads with MiXCR, one entry per CDR3 protein. This sample yields 55,000 to 75,000 distinct CDR3 sequences, of which roughly 8.4% are seen a single time; approximately 3.1% belongs to the top ten. Sequenced material: whole blood. All receptors come from an adult who was a healthcare worker with PCR-confirmed SARS-CoV-2 infection or an uninfected control (not recorded which).

This clonotype was counted at least ten times. This sequence joins TRBV5-1 and TRBJ1-1; 7 bases map to TRBD1. The CDR3 covers 18 residues. J gave up 0 bases and V 3 bases, and 14 bases lay outside the gene matches. Germline lookup yields CDR1 SGHRS and CDR2 YFSETQ. The CDR3 loop reads CASSSLGRDSIMNTEAFF. CDR3 nucleotides: TGCGCCAGCAGCTCCCTGGGTCGGGACAGCATCATGAACACTGAAGCTTTCTTT.

The CDR3 bases are TGTGCCCAGGGGTTTGATACGCAGTATTTT. Translated, it gives CAQGFDTQYF. V gene TRBV30 combines with J gene TRBJ2-3; D is perhaps TRBD1 (6 bases). This CDR3 has 10 residues. Trimming stripped 8 bases from V and 6 bases from J, with 9 bases between. Per the germline V gene, CDR1 is GTSNPN and CDR2 is SVGIG (reference sequence).

This clonotype was detected only a few times. The chain recombines TRBV3-1 with TRBJ2-7; D tentatively fits TRBD1 or TRBD2 (5 bases each). This CDR3 is built from 12 residues. The V gene lost 8 bases and the J gene lost 0 bases, with 8 bases spanning the gap. Germline V gene lookup returns CDR1 LGHDT and CDR2 YNNKEL (reference sequence). The chain's CDR3 is CASSGTSYEQYF. The DNA of the CDR3 is TGTGCCAGCTCCGGGACCTCCTACGAGCAGTACTTC.

This clonotype was detected a few times. The gene calls are TRBV29-1 and TRBJ1-1, with D maybe TRBD1 (6 bases). There are 11 residues in the CDR3. Germline assignment: CDR1 SQVTM and CDR2 ANQGSEA. The V end lost 6 bases, the J end lost 6 bases, and 11 bases lay between the germline ends. The CDR3 is CSVPGEAEAFF. In DNA, the CDR3 is TGCAGCGTCCCAGGGGAGGCTGAAGCTTTCTTT.

A word on this clonotype: This may be a read error: a much more frequent sequence differs by one nucleotide. For the CDR3, the DNA is TGCGCCAGCAGCTTGGTGACAGGGGGAAATGAGCAGTTCTTC. Encoded protein: CASSLVTGGNEQFF. The chain employs TRBV5-1 and TRBJ2-1; TRBD1 agrees at 9 bases. Trimming removed 0 bases from V and 7 bases from J; junction bases left unmatched: 2. CDR1 and CDR2 from the germline V gene are SGHRS and YFSETQ. The CDR3 has 14 residues.

This clonotype was counted only a few times. The rearrangement uses TRBV21-1 and TRBJ2-1; the listed D gene, TRBD1, was not tested against the DNA. TRBV21-1 is reported as a pseudogene. The CDR3 runs 16 residues. The CDR3, as DNA: TGTGCCAGCAGCAAAGGAGAGCGGGGCGAGGGCAATGAGCAGTTCTTC. Translated, it gives CASSKGERGEGNEQFF.

This clonotype has at least ten counts. This chain joins TRBV28 and TRBJ2-7, with 11 bases that match TRBD2. CDR1 MDHEN and CDR2 SYDVKM come from the germline V gene. The length of the CDR3 is 15 residues. V gave up 6 bases and J gave up 0 bases; unmatched junction bases: 4. The CDR3 DNA sequence: TGTGCCAGCAGGCGGACTAGCGGGCTCTCCTACGAGCAGTACTTC. Residues: CASRRTSGLSYEQYF.

Note on this clonotype: No conserved phenylalanine or tryptophan is present at the end of the CDR3, so a read error is the likely explanation. The DNA is omitted, as the CDR3 cannot be located on it reliably, and the CDR3 follows TCRdb's listing. This rearrangement joins TRBV7-9 to TRBJ2-4. Germline lookup yields CDR1 SEHNR and CDR2 FQNEAQ (reference sequence). A total of 8 residues make up the CDR3, ends included. This chain's CDR3 is CASSLLPS.

In its sample, this clonotype was seen many times. The chain recombines TRBV7-2 with TRBJ2-1; 13 nucleotides match TRBD2. V was clipped by 6 bases and J by 10 bases; unmatched bases: 9. This CDR3 region has 15 residues. Looked up from germline, CDR1 is SGHTA and CDR2 is FQGNSA. CDR3 protein: CASRHGLAGVSEQFF. CDR3 nucleotides: TGTGCCAGCAGACACGGACTAGCGGGAGTAAGCGAGCAGTTCTTC.

The V gene is TRBV7-2, the J gene TRBJ2-1; weak D call: TRBD2 (6 bases). CDR3 length equals 12 residues. Germline CDR1 reads SGHTA; CDR2 reads FQGNSA. V was clipped by 5 bases and J by 9 bases, with 11 bases between them. The CDR3 loop is CASSRAGGEQFF. For the CDR3, the DNA is TGTGCCAGCAGCCGCGCCGGGGGTGAGCAGTTCTTC.

The chain links TRBV18 to TRBJ1-1; D is ambiguous. The V end lost 7 bases, the J end lost 1 base, and 10 bases lay between the germline ends. The CDR3 contains 13 residues. Per germline, CDR1 KGHSH and CDR2 LQKENI. CDR3 protein: CASLSTRNTEAFF. In DNA form, the CDR3 reads TGTGCCAGCTTGTCGACAAGGAACACTGAAGCTTTCTTT.

V is TRBV3-1 and J is TRBJ2-7; 11 nucleotides match TRBD1. The CDR3 sequence is 15 residues long. The germline CDR1 and CDR2 sequences are LGHDT and YNNKEL (reference sequence). J was trimmed by 2 bases and V by 4 bases; bases with no gene match: 4. CDR3 bases: TGTGCCAGCAGCCGGACGGGACAGGGGGCCTACGAGCAGTACTTC. As protein: CASSRTGQGAYEQYF.

The chain carries TRBV27 and TRBJ2-7; 9 bases match TRBD1. The CDR3 length is 14 residues. Germline lookup yields CDR1 MNHEY and CDR2 SMNVEV (reference sequence). The junction had 3 bases not matched to a gene; V was cut back by 6 bases and J by 0 bases. Written as DNA, the CDR3 is TGTGCCAGCAGCATGGGACAGGGCTCCTACGAGCAGTACTTC. This gives the protein CASSMGQGSYEQYF.

This clonotype showed up many times. The chain recombines TRBV2 with TRBJ2-1; tentatively, D is TRBD1 (5 bases). V lost 1 base and J lost 2, with 12 bases in between. Germline-derived CDR1 and CDR2 are SNHLY and FYNNEI. There are 16 residues in the CDR3. The CDR3 DNA reads as TGTGCCAGCAGTGAAGTACCAGGGCCCGCCTACAATGAGCAGTTCTTC. This gives the protein CASSEVPGPAYNEQFF. The entire variable domain, with the rest obtained from reference TRBV2 and TRBJ2-1, is as follows: EPEVTQTPSHQVTQMGQEVILRCVPISNHLYFYWYRQILGQKVEFLVSFYNNEISEKSEIFDDQFSVERPDGSNFTLKIRSTKLEDSAMYFCASSEVPGPAYNEQFFGPGTRLTVL.

This clonotype was counted a single time. Just one base apart from a much larger clone, this may be a read error. The chain links TRBV28 to TRBJ2-6, with D perhaps given as TRBD1 or TRBD2 (5 bases each). V was trimmed by 7 bases and J by 3 bases, leaving 13 bases between them. The CDR3 consists of 15 residues. Germline V CDR1 and CDR2: MDHEN, SYDVKM. CDR3: CASTRRGGGANVLTF. The CDR3 coding sequence is TGTGCCAGCACTCGACGGGGCGGTGGGGCCAACGTCCTGACTTTC.

Ten or more counts support this clonotype. This chain links TRBV28 with TRBJ2-7; 11 bases fit TRBD2. V shed 6 bases and J 3 bases; nucleotides not matched to a gene: 7. Germline-derived CDR1 and CDR2 are MDHEN and SYDVKM. The CDR3 is 15 residues long. Written as DNA, the CDR3 is TGTGCCAGCAGCGAGAGACTAGCGGGGAGCTACGAGCAGTACTTC. This codes for CASSERLAGSYEQYF.

This clonotype was observed many times. The gene calls are TRBV7-2 and TRBJ1-2; D gene uncertain. Trimming left V 2 bases short and J 0 bases short, with 7 bases between. This CDR3 comprises 14 residues. Germline values: CDR1 SGHTA, CDR2 FQGNSA. The CDR3 protein is CASSLTASNYGYTF. The CDR3 nucleotides are TGTGCCAGCAGCTTAACAGCTTCTAACTATGGCTACACCTTC.

This clonotype was observed at least ten times. This chain links TRBV10-1 with TRBJ1-6; D is perhaps TRBD1 (6 bases). V was trimmed by 3 bases and J by 7 bases, leaving 13 bases between them. The CDR3 contains 15 residues. In germline, CDR1 is WNHNN, CDR2 SYGVQD (reference sequence). DNA for the CDR3: TGCGCCAGCAGTGAAAGAACAGGGAGGAATTCACCCCTCCACTTT. It specifies CASSERTGRNSPLHF.

This clonotype was seen a handful of times. The gene calls are TRBV20-1 and TRBJ2-3; no reliable D call. CDR1 DFQATT and CDR2 SNEGSKA come from the germline V gene (reference sequence). V shed 6 bases and J shed 7 bases, with 14 bases lying between them. The CDR3 runs 12 residues. CDR3 in amino acids: CSAGLTLNTQYF. The CDR3 DNA is TGCAGTGCCGGTTTGACTTTGAATACGCAGTATTTT.

In this sample, this clonotype turned up many times. This rearrangement joins TRBV7-9 to TRBJ2-7; D is ambiguous. CDR1 SEHNR and CDR2 FQNEAQ come from the germline V gene (reference sequence). The germline V and J ends were trimmed by 5 bases and 3 bases, with 11 bases remaining between them. There are 13 residues in the CDR3. CDR3: CASSLGRSYEQYF. CDR3 coding DNA: TGTGCCAGCAGCCTAGGACGGAGCTACGAGCAGTACTTC.

This clonotype was seen a few times. The rearrangement links TRBV7-7 to TRBJ2-1, with 7 bases matching TRBD2. The CDR3 runs 15 residues. Germline CDR1 and CDR2: SSHAT and FNYEAQ (reference sequence). The V gene end was trimmed by 4 bases and the J gene end by 2 bases; junction bases not matched to a gene: 5. The CDR3 region is CASSSDREAYNEQFF. The CDR3 DNA is TGTGCCAGCAGCTCGGACCGGGAGGCCTACAATGAGCAGTTCTTC. Filled out from reference TRBV7-7 and TRBJ2-1, the complete variable domain reads GAGVSQSPRYKVTKRGQDVTLRCDPISSHATLYWYQQALGQGPEFLTYFNYEAQPDKSGLPSDRFSAERPEGSISTLTIQRTEQRDSAMYRCASSSDREAYNEQFFGPGTRLTVL.